The rows below give T cell receptor beta chains drawn from one sample of a study of T cells in Graves' hyperthyroidism and ophthalmopathy. TCRdb reprocessed the multiplex PCR reads with MiXCR, giving one entry per CDR3 protein. The sample has 370,000 or so distinct CDR3 sequences; 15% to 17% are singletons. Sequencing was done on a sample of blood. Receptors originate from a woman under 30 with Graves' hyperthyroidism that later progressed to Graves' ophthalmopathy. Each CDR3 is given with its conserved first and last residue. Each record gives: CDR3 DNA, CDR3 protein, D gene, CDR3 length, clone size, V gene, J gene. A D gene is named only where the DNA matches it firmly. Clone size, where shown, is once, few, many, or a class for clones that have expanded.

DNA: TGTGCCAGCAGTTCGAGGACTAGCGGGAGTCCTTTGCATACGCAGTATTTT
CDR3: CASSSRTSGSPLHTQYF
D: TRBD2
length: 17
size: many
V: TRBV28
J: TRBJ2-3

DNA: TGTGCCAGCAGTGAAGCCGTGGGATTCTCTGGAAACACCATATATTTT
CDR3: CASSEAVGFSGNTIYF
D: -
length: 16
size: -
V: TRBV6-1
J: TRBJ1-3

DNA: TGCGCCAGCAGCATGGAACCTAGCGGGTTCCTAACCTACGAGCAGTACTTC
CDR3: CASSMEPSGFLTYEQYF
D: TRBD2
length: 17
size: many
V: TRBV5-1
J: TRBJ2-7

DNA: TGTGCCAGCGGTTTTTCTGGGGCCAACGTCCTGACTTTC
CDR3: CASGFSGANVLTF
D: -
length: 13
size: many
V: TRBV28
J: TRBJ2-6

DNA: TGTGCCAGCAGTTCGGACCACTCCGAGCAGTACTTC
CDR3: CASSSDHSEQYF
D: -
length: 12
size: many
V: TRBV28
J: TRBJ2-7

DNA: TGTGCCAGCAGCTGGACAGAGAGTATCTATGGCTACACCTTC
CDR3: CASSWTESIYGYTF
D: -
length: 14
size: many
V: TRBV13
J: TRBJ1-2

DNA: TGTGCCAGCAGTTTAGAAGGGACTACTTACAATGAGCAGTTCTTC
CDR3: CASSLEGTTYNEQFF
D: TRBD2
length: 15
size: few
V: TRBV27
J: TRBJ2-1

DNA: TGTGCCAGCAGCGCGTGGGCTAGCGGGATTCTTAACACCGGGGAGCTGTTTTTT
CDR3: CASSAWASGILNTGELFF
D: TRBD2
length: 18
size: -
V: TRBV9
J: TRBJ2-2

DNA: TGTGCCACCAGTGACCTAGTCCTCACCGGGGAGCTGTTTTTT
CDR3: CATSDLVLTGELFF
D: -
length: 14
size: -
V: TRBV24-1
J: TRBJ2-2

DNA: TGTGCCAGCAGCCAACTTAGCGGGAGGGCCGGGAATGAGCAGTTCTTC
CDR3: CASSQLSGRAGNEQFF
D: TRBD2
length: 16
size: many
V: TRBV27
J: TRBJ2-1

DNA: TGTGCCAGCACCCATTGGCGGGCCTCTGGGGCCAACGTCCTGACTTTC
CDR3: CASTHWRASGANVLTF
D: -
length: 16
size: many
V: TRBV7-2
J: TRBJ2-6

DNA: TGCGCCAGCAGCTTTGGACAGGGGGCACGTACTGAAGCTTTCTTT
CDR3: CASSFGQGARTEAFF
D: TRBD1
length: 15
size: -
V: TRBV5-1
J: TRBJ1-1

DNA: TGCAATGTAGGCAAGGGACAGGTATTTGATACGCAGTATTTT
CDR3: CNVGKGQVFDTQYF
D: TRBD1
length: 14
size: -
V: TRBV20-1
J: TRBJ2-3

DNA: TGTGCCAGTAGCCCAACAGGGCCCATCAATCAGCCCCAGCATTTT
CDR3: CASSPTGPINQPQHF
D: -
length: 15
size: -
V: TRBV19
J: TRBJ1-5

DNA: TGTGCCAGCAGTCGACAGGGGGCGGTGGTAGATACGCAGTATTTT
CDR3: CASSRQGAVVDTQYF
D: TRBD1
length: 15
size: -
V: TRBV6-1
J: TRBJ2-3

DNA: TGTGCCAGCAGCCCGCGGACATCCCAAGAGACCCAGTACTTC
CDR3: CASSPRTSQETQYF
D: -
length: 14
size: few
V: TRBV7-9
J: TRBJ2-5

DNA: TGCGCCAGCAGCTTCGGTTTGGGGCGCTCCTACGAGCAGTACTTC
CDR3: CASSFGLGRSYEQYF
D: -
length: 15
size: many
V: TRBV5-1
J: TRBJ2-7

DNA: TGTGCCAGCAGCCAATCCGCTTTAACTGAAGCTTTCTTT
CDR3: CASSQSALTEAFF
D: -
length: 13
size: many
V: TRBV3-1
J: TRBJ1-1

DNA: TGTGCCAGCAGCTTACGCCGACAGGGTGGGAATTCACCCCTCCACTTT
CDR3: CASSLRRQGGNSPLHF
D: TRBD1
length: 16
size: few
V: TRBV7-6
J: TRBJ1-6

DNA: TGTGCCAGCAGCTTACAACAATTCGTAAGGGTTGTTTTGGACACGGCTCCAAGTGAGCAGTTCTTC
CDR3: CASSLQQFVRVVLDTAPSEQFF
D: -
length: 22
size: many
V: TRBV7-8
J: TRBJ2-1

DNA: TGTGCCAGCAGAAAAGGACTATGTAGGAAACTGTTTTTT
CDR3: CASRKGLCRKLFF
D: -
length: 13
size: many
V: TRBV3-1
J: TRBJ1-4

DNA: TGTGCCAGCAGTTACTCGGGGACAGGGAATAATTCACCCCTCCACTTT
CDR3: CASSYSGTGNNSPLHF
D: TRBD1
length: 16
size: -
V: TRBV6-5
J: TRBJ1-6

DNA: TGTGCCAGCAGTCCCCGGACAGGGACTAATGAAAAACTGTTTTTT
CDR3: CASSPRTGTNEKLFF
D: TRBD1
length: 15
size: many
V: TRBV28
J: TRBJ1-4

DNA: TGTGCCATCAGTTGGGGCAAGGGTCTATTCAACAATGAGCAGTTCTTC
CDR3: CAISWGKGLFNNEQFF
D: -
length: 16
size: -
V: TRBV10-3
J: TRBJ2-1

DNA: TGCGCCAGCAGCCGGGATGGTAGCAATCAGCCCCAGCATTTT
CDR3: CASSRDGSNQPQHF
D: -
length: 14
size: -
V: TRBV5-1
J: TRBJ1-5

DNA: TGTGCCAGCAGTTACGCAGGTTCTGGAAACACCATATATTTT
CDR3: CASSYAGSGNTIYF
D: -
length: 14
size: many
V: TRBV28
J: TRBJ1-3

DNA: TGTGCCAGCTCACCATGGGGACAGGGGGATCGCAATGAGCAGTTCTTC
CDR3: CASSPWGQGDRNEQFF
D: TRBD1
length: 16
size: -
V: TRBV18
J: TRBJ2-1

DNA: TGTGCCAGCAGCGTAGAAAACAGGAGGGGTGAGCAGTACTTC
CDR3: CASSVENRRGEQYF
D: -
length: 14
size: -
V: TRBV9
J: TRBJ2-7

DNA: TGCAGTGCTAGGGGACAGCTTTCCACTGAAGCTTTCTTT
CDR3: CSARGQLSTEAFF
D: TRBD1
length: 13
size: -
V: TRBV20-1
J: TRBJ1-1

DNA: TGTGCCAGCAGCTTATATCGACAGGGGAAGATGGGCACTGAAGCTTTCTTT
CDR3: CASSLYRQGKMGTEAFF
D: TRBD1
length: 17
size: many
V: TRBV7-9
J: TRBJ1-1

DNA: TGTGCCACCCGGGGGGTGTACTACGAGCAGTACTTC
CDR3: CATRGVYYEQYF
D: TRBD2
length: 12
size: many
V: TRBV6-1
J: TRBJ2-7

DNA: TGCGCCAGCAGCGGGCAGGGGGCAGTCAAAAACATTCAGTACTTC
CDR3: CASSGQGAVKNIQYF
D: TRBD1
length: 15
size: -
V: TRBV4-3
J: TRBJ2-4

DNA: TGCGCCAGCAGCCAAGGAATCTATGGCTACACCTTC
CDR3: CASSQGIYGYTF
D: -
length: 12
size: many
V: TRBV4-1
J: TRBJ1-2

DNA: TGTGCCAGCAGCCAAACCGGGGCGCCTGAGAATGGCTACACCTTC
CDR3: CASSQTGAPENGYTF
D: -
length: 15
size: -
V: TRBV3-1
J: TRBJ1-2

DNA: TGTGCCAGCAGCTTGGAGGGACAGGGCAACTATGGCTACACCTTC
CDR3: CASSLEGQGNYGYTF
D: TRBD1
length: 15
size: -
V: TRBV7-9
J: TRBJ1-2

DNA: TGTGCCATCTCGGGGGGGGTTGGCGGGAGTACCGCTGAGCAGTTCTTC
CDR3: CAISGGVGGSTAEQFF
D: TRBD2
length: 16
size: many
V: TRBV7-2
J: TRBJ2-1

DNA: TGCAGTGCTAGACGTGACAGGGCGGTTGGCTACACCTTC
CDR3: CSARRDRAVGYTF
D: TRBD1
length: 13
size: many
V: TRBV20-1
J: TRBJ1-2

DNA: TGTGCCAGCAGAATAGCCGGGACAGGGGTTATGGAAAAACTGTTTTTT
CDR3: CASRIAGTGVMEKLFF
D: TRBD1
length: 16
size: many
V: TRBV28
J: TRBJ1-4

DNA: TGTGCCACCGAGGACGCTTATAGCAATCAGCCCCAGCATTTT
CDR3: CATEDAYSNQPQHF
D: -
length: 14
size: -
V: TRBV15
J: TRBJ1-5

DNA: TGTGCCAGCAGTTACTCGGGGTTGGAAACCAATCAGCCCCAGCATTTT
CDR3: CASSYSGLETNQPQHF
D: -
length: 16
size: -
V: TRBV6-7
J: TRBJ1-5

DNA: TGTGCCAGCAGTTTCCAACTCGGAGACTGGAACACCGGGGAGCTGTTTTTT
CDR3: CASSFQLGDWNTGELFF
D: -
length: 17
size: many
V: TRBV28
J: TRBJ2-2

DNA: TGTGCCAGCAGCTGGTGGGGCAGGGGGCTAGAGGGGGAGCAGTTCTTC
CDR3: CASSWWGRGLEGEQFF
D: TRBD1
length: 16
size: -
V: TRBV5-4
J: TRBJ2-1

DNA: TGTGCCAGCAGCTTATATTCGTCTGGGGGCTACACCTTC
CDR3: CASSLYSSGGYTF
D: -
length: 13
size: many
V: TRBV7-2
J: TRBJ1-2

DNA: TGTGCCAGCATGTTTCTTGCTAGCGGGATGTACAATGAGCAGTTCTTC
CDR3: CASMFLASGMYNEQFF
D: TRBD2
length: 16
size: many
V: TRBV12-3/TRBV12-4
J: TRBJ2-1

DNA: TGTGCCAGCAGTTTATCGGAACAGCCTTCAACTAATGAAAAACTGTTTTTT
CDR3: CASSLSEQPSTNEKLFF
D: -
length: 17
size: many
V: TRBV27
J: TRBJ1-4

DNA: TGTGCCAGCAACGGGGGCACAGATACGAAGTATTTT
CDR3: CASNGGTDTKYF
D: -
length: 12
size: -
V: TRBV2
J: TRBJ2-3

DNA: TGCAGCGTTGAAACACGGGAGAGGTACAATGAGCAGTTCTTC
CDR3: CSVETRERYNEQFF
D: -
length: 14
size: many
V: TRBV29-1
J: TRBJ2-1

DNA: TGTGCCATAACAGGGGGCGCAGATACGCAGTATTTT
CDR3: CAITGGADTQYF
D: TRBD1
length: 12
size: few
V: TRBV12-3/TRBV12-4
J: TRBJ2-3

DNA: TGTGCCAGCAGTGAAGGTTGGACAGGGTTTAGCAATCAGCCCCAGCATTTT
CDR3: CASSEGWTGFSNQPQHF
D: TRBD1
length: 17
size: few
V: TRBV6-1
J: TRBJ1-5

DNA: TGTGCCACCACATTTAGGGGCGGGAGCCCCACCAATACGCAGTATTTT
CDR3: CATTFRGGSPTNTQYF
D: TRBD2
length: 16
size: many
V: TRBV28
J: TRBJ2-3

DNA: TGTGCCAGCAGTTTAGGGTTGCGAGTCTATGGCTACACCTTC
CDR3: CASSLGLRVYGYTF
D: -
length: 14
size: few
V: TRBV28
J: TRBJ1-2

DNA: TGTGCCAGCAGTCCCCCGGGACAGGGGGCCGGATATGGCTACACCTTC
CDR3: CASSPPGQGAGYGYTF
D: TRBD1
length: 16
size: -
V: TRBV28
J: TRBJ1-2

DNA: TGTGCCAGCAGTTCCCGGATGGGGGGCAGAATCTACGAGCAGTACTTC
CDR3: CASSSRMGGRIYEQYF
D: -
length: 16
size: many
V: TRBV6-2/TRBV6-3
J: TRBJ2-7

DNA: TGTGCCAGCAGTGAGACTAGTTCTTTGGGCAATGAGCAGTTCTTC
CDR3: CASSETSSLGNEQFF
D: -
length: 15
size: -
V: TRBV27
J: TRBJ2-1

DNA: TGTGCCATCAGAGGACTAGAGGGAGATACGCAGTATTTT
CDR3: CAIRGLEGDTQYF
D: TRBD2
length: 13
size: many
V: TRBV10-3
J: TRBJ2-3

DNA: TGCGCCAGCAGTGAGTCGAGGGCAGGCAGGACTGGGGCCAACGTCCTGACTTTC
CDR3: CASSESRAGRTGANVLTF
D: -
length: 18
size: many
V: TRBV10-1
J: TRBJ2-6

DNA: TGTGCCGGCGCCAAAATTGGGGCGGATGAAGCTTTCTTT
CDR3: CAGAKIGADEAFF
D: -
length: 13
size: few
V: TRBV28
J: TRBJ1-1

DNA: TGTGCCAGCAGCTTAGGGTGGGACAGAGTCTACGAGCAGTACTTC
CDR3: CASSLGWDRVYEQYF
D: TRBD1
length: 15
size: -
V: TRBV7-2
J: TRBJ2-7

DNA: TGTGCCAGCAGCAAACAGGGCTCCTACGAGCAGTACTTC
CDR3: CASSKQGSYEQYF
D: -
length: 13
size: many
V: TRBV2
J: TRBJ2-7

DNA: TGCAGCGTTGAAGTCTCCGGGACTAGCGGGTACGAGCAGTACTTC
CDR3: CSVEVSGTSGYEQYF
D: TRBD2
length: 15
size: few
V: TRBV29-1
J: TRBJ2-7